This TCR beta chain is drawn from a study of control samples from healthy donors and cancer patients. The repertoire was sequenced with immunoSEQ multiplex PCR; TCRdb's copy has only in-frame clones and lacks some. The sample includes approximately 150,000 clones, 91% of them seen just once. Germline CDR1 reads MNHEY; CDR2 reads SVGAGI. The CDR3 runs 15 residues. V was clipped by 6 bases and J by 5 bases, with 17 bases between them. The receptor comes from a woman between 40 and 50 years old in good health. V is TRBV6-5 and J is TRBJ2-1, with D hard to call. The material sequenced was blood. The CDR3 DNA follows: TGTGCCAGCAGCCCCACCTTGGGCGGCGACAATGAGCAGTTCTTC. Its protein product is CASSPTLGGDNEQFF.